The rows below give T cell receptor beta chains drawn from one sample of a study of OX40 agonist ivuxolimab in advanced cancers. Using immunoSEQ multiplex PCR, the repertoire was profiled, and TCRdb retains in-frame clones only, with some absent. Among about 58,000 clones listed, less than 90% were seen once. The sample here was CD4+ or CD8+ T cells sorted from blood, taken in a trial of the OX40 agonist ivuxolimab. The receptors come from an adult with an advanced solid tumor such as melanoma, head and neck, liver or kidney cancer. Each CDR3 is given with its conserved first and last residue. Each record gives: D gene, clone size, V gene, J gene, CDR3 DNA, CDR3 protein. A D gene is named only where the DNA matches it firmly. A clone size is listed for some rows: how often the clone was seen (once, few, many), or a class if it is expanded.

d_gene: NA
abundance: few
v_gene: TRBV11-2
j_gene: TRBJ1-1
CDR3nt: TGTGCCAGCAGCATCGACAGGAACACTGAAGCTTTCTTT
CDR3aa: CASSIDRNTEAFF

d_gene: NA
abundance: NA
v_gene: TRBV10-3
j_gene: TRBJ1-2
CDR3nt: TGTGCCATCAGTGTCTCGGGGGGGACGGGAGGCTACACCTTC
CDR3aa: CAISVSGGTGGYTF

d_gene: NA
abundance: NA
v_gene: TRBV27
j_gene: TRBJ2-7
CDR3nt: TGTGCCAGCAGTTTTAACCCCCTGGGTAGGGGCTACGAGCAGTACTTC
CDR3aa: CASSFNPLGRGYEQYF

d_gene: NA
abundance: NA
v_gene: TRBV7-2
j_gene: TRBJ2-1
CDR3nt: TGTGCCAGCAGAACCCAGGGGAGCTCCTACAATGAGCAGTTCTTC
CDR3aa: CASRTQGSSYNEQFF

d_gene: TRBD2
abundance: NA
v_gene: TRBV5-1
j_gene: TRBJ2-3
CDR3nt: TGCGCCAGCAGCACCCCCCGGAGCGGGGTCACAGATACGCAGTATTTT
CDR3aa: CASSTPRSGVTDTQYF

d_gene: NA
abundance: NA
v_gene: TRBV6-1
j_gene: TRBJ1-4
CDR3nt: TGTGCCAGCAGGGAGGAGGCGGGCGAGGGAGAAAAACTGTTTTTT
CDR3aa: CASREEAGEGEKLFF

d_gene: TRBD1
abundance: NA
v_gene: TRBV6-5
j_gene: TRBJ2-5
CDR3nt: TGTGCCAGCGCGACAGGGGAGGAGACCCAGTACTTC
CDR3aa: CASATGEETQYF

d_gene: NA
abundance: few
v_gene: TRBV29-1
j_gene: TRBJ1-1
CDR3nt: TGCAGCGTTGAAAGGACAGAGAACACTGAAGCTTTCTTT
CDR3aa: CSVERTENTEAFF

d_gene: TRBD1
abundance: NA
v_gene: TRBV28
j_gene: TRBJ2-1
CDR3nt: TGTGCCAGCAGTTTAGGGGGACCGGGACAGGGGTACAATGAGCAGTTCTTC
CDR3aa: CASSLGGPGQGYNEQFF

d_gene: TRBD1
abundance: NA
v_gene: TRBV27
j_gene: TRBJ2-1
CDR3nt: TGTGCCAGCAGTCGGACAGGGAGGCACAATGAGCAGTTCTTC
CDR3aa: CASSRTGRHNEQFF

d_gene: TRBD2
abundance: NA
v_gene: TRBV7-3
j_gene: TRBJ2-3
CDR3nt: TGTGCCAGCAGCTCTGGACTAGCGGGGCCGGGGGATACGCAGTATTTT
CDR3aa: CASSSGLAGPGDTQYF

d_gene: NA
abundance: NA
v_gene: TRBV5-1
j_gene: TRBJ1-2
CDR3nt: TGCGCCAGCAGCTTGGTGCCAGGAGGAGGAGGCTACACCTTC
CDR3aa: CASSLVPGGGGYTF

d_gene: TRBD2
abundance: NA
v_gene: TRBV4-1
j_gene: TRBJ2-7
CDR3nt: TGCGCCAGCAGCCAGGTGCATAGCGGGGGGGGATCCTACGAGCAGTACTTC
CDR3aa: CASSQVHSGGGSYEQYF

d_gene: NA
abundance: NA
v_gene: TRBV7-9
j_gene: TRBJ1-4
CDR3nt: TGTGCCAGCACACCAGGGGATTTGAATGAAAAACTGTTTTTT
CDR3aa: CASTPGDLNEKLFF

d_gene: NA
abundance: NA
v_gene: TRBV18
j_gene: TRBJ2-7
CDR3nt: TGTGCCAGCTCACCAGCAGCCTACGAGCAGTACTTC
CDR3aa: CASSPAAYEQYF

d_gene: NA
abundance: NA
v_gene: TRBV6-5
j_gene: TRBJ2-7
CDR3nt: TGTGCCAGCAGTTACAGCGCAGTCTACGAGCAGTACTTC
CDR3aa: CASSYSAVYEQYF

d_gene: TRBD1
abundance: NA
v_gene: TRBV7-3
j_gene: TRBJ2-3
CDR3nt: TGTGCCAGCAGCTTGCGGACAGGGCGGAACACAGATACGCAGTATTTT
CDR3aa: CASSLRTGRNTDTQYF

d_gene: TRBD1
abundance: few
v_gene: TRBV2
j_gene: TRBJ2-3
CDR3nt: TGTGCCAGCAGTGAATGGGACAGGGGGCGACCAGATACGCAGTATTTT
CDR3aa: CASSEWDRGRPDTQYF

d_gene: NA
abundance: NA
v_gene: TRBV2
j_gene: TRBJ2-2
CDR3nt: TGTGCCAGCAGTGGGGAGTACAAAGGGGAGCTGTTTTTT
CDR3aa: CASSGEYKGELFF

d_gene: NA
abundance: NA
v_gene: TRBV5-4
j_gene: TRBJ2-5
CDR3nt: TGTGCCAGCAGCTCTGGCGGGGTTAGGGAGACCCAGTACTTC
CDR3aa: CASSSGGVRETQYF

d_gene: NA
abundance: NA
v_gene: TRBV19
j_gene: TRBJ2-1
CDR3nt: TGTGCCAGTACTCCCACAGGAGCCGGTGAGCAGTTCTTC
CDR3aa: CASTPTGAGEQFF

d_gene: NA
abundance: few
v_gene: TRBV28
j_gene: TRBJ2-2
CDR3nt: TGTGCCAGCAGCCTCAATCCGGGGTCCCCCGGGGAGCTGTTTTTT
CDR3aa: CASSLNPGSPGELFF

d_gene: NA
abundance: NA
v_gene: TRBV7-2
j_gene: TRBJ1-5
CDR3nt: TGTGCCAGCAGCTTAGATGGAGGGGCTGGGCAGCCCCAGCATTTT
CDR3aa: CASSLDGGAGQPQHF

d_gene: NA
abundance: NA
v_gene: TRBV13
j_gene: TRBJ1-2
CDR3nt: TGTGCCAGCAGCCCTTCTGCGGGACAAAGATATGGCTACACCTTC
CDR3aa: CASSPSAGQRYGYTF

d_gene: NA
abundance: once
v_gene: TRBV6-1
j_gene: TRBJ1-3
CDR3nt: TGTGCCAGCATAACGTACAGGGCACCTGGAAACACCATATATTTT
CDR3aa: CASITYRAPGNTIYF

d_gene: NA
abundance: NA
v_gene: TRBV18
j_gene: TRBJ1-5
CDR3nt: TGTGCCAGCTCACCCTCGGGTGGCAATCAGCCCCAGCATTTT
CDR3aa: CASSPSGGNQPQHF

d_gene: TRBD1
abundance: NA
v_gene: TRBV6-6
j_gene: TRBJ1-2
CDR3nt: TGTGCCAGCAGTTACTCAGGACAGGATGGCTACACCTTC
CDR3aa: CASSYSGQDGYTF

d_gene: TRBD1
abundance: NA
v_gene: TRBV4-3
j_gene: TRBJ2-7
CDR3nt: TGCGCCAGCAGCCAAGATTTCAGAGTGGGACAGGCTACCTACGAGCAGTACTTC
CDR3aa: CASSQDFRVGQATYEQYF

d_gene: TRBD2
abundance: NA
v_gene: TRBV5-4
j_gene: TRBJ2-1
CDR3nt: TGTGCCAGCAGCTTTTACGGGGGGTACAATGAGCAGTTCTTC
CDR3aa: CASSFYGGYNEQFF

d_gene: TRBD1
abundance: NA
v_gene: TRBV2
j_gene: TRBJ2-1
CDR3nt: TGTGCCAGCAGGGTGGGACAGGGGCTAAACAATGAGCAGTTCTTC
CDR3aa: CASRVGQGLNNEQFF

d_gene: TRBD1
abundance: NA
v_gene: TRBV12-5
j_gene: TRBJ1-2
CDR3nt: TGTGCTAGTGGTTTGGGGCGAACAGGGGGCAGTGGCTACACCTTC
CDR3aa: CASGLGRTGGSGYTF

d_gene: NA
abundance: once
v_gene: TRBV4-2
j_gene: TRBJ2-1
CDR3nt: TGTGCCAGCAGCCAAGATGGGCAGACAGTAGGTGAGCAGTTCTTC
CDR3aa: CASSQDGQTVGEQFF

d_gene: TRBD1
abundance: NA
v_gene: TRBV30
j_gene: TRBJ2-2
CDR3nt: TGTGCCTGGAGACCCCGACAGGGCAACACCGGGGAGCTGTTTTTT
CDR3aa: CAWRPRQGNTGELFF

d_gene: NA
abundance: NA
v_gene: TRBV4-3
j_gene: TRBJ2-1
CDR3nt: TGCGCCAGCAGCCGCGGGACAGCCTACAATGAGCAGTTCTTC
CDR3aa: CASSRGTAYNEQFF

d_gene: TRBD1
abundance: once
v_gene: TRBV5-5
j_gene: TRBJ2-7
CDR3nt: TGTGCCAGCAGCCGGACGGGACAGGGGGCCTACGAGCAGTACTTC
CDR3aa: CASSRTGQGAYEQYF

d_gene: TRBD1
abundance: NA
v_gene: TRBV2
j_gene: TRBJ2-2
CDR3nt: TGTGCCAGCAGCGAGACAGGGGCGGATACCGGGGAGCTGTTTTTT
CDR3aa: CASSETGADTGELFF

d_gene: NA
abundance: NA
v_gene: TRBV18
j_gene: TRBJ1-3
CDR3nt: TGTGCCAGCTCACCACGAGAAGGCCCTCTCTCTGGAAACACCATATATTTT
CDR3aa: CASSPREGPLSGNTIYF

d_gene: NA
abundance: NA
v_gene: TRBV7-2
j_gene: TRBJ1-6
CDR3nt: TGTGCCAGCAGACAGACCAGATCCTATAATTCACCCCTCCACTTT
CDR3aa: CASRQTRSYNSPLHF

d_gene: NA
abundance: NA
v_gene: TRBV28
j_gene: TRBJ1-1
CDR3nt: TGTGCCAGCAACTCCCCGTCCGACACACCGAACACTGAAGCTTTCTTT
CDR3aa: CASNSPSDTPNTEAFF

d_gene: NA
abundance: NA
v_gene: TRBV5-4
j_gene: TRBJ1-4
CDR3nt: TGTGCCAGCAGCACAGACAGGTGGAATGAAAAACTGTTTTTT
CDR3aa: CASSTDRWNEKLFF

d_gene: TRBD1
abundance: once
v_gene: TRBV5-6
j_gene: TRBJ2-3
CDR3nt: TGTGCCAGCAGCATAACACAGGGGGCGCGGACAGATACGCAGTATTTT
CDR3aa: CASSITQGARTDTQYF

d_gene: NA
abundance: NA
v_gene: TRBV7-8
j_gene: TRBJ1-1
CDR3nt: TGTGCCAGCAGCTACGGGGGGAACACTGAAGCTTTCTTT
CDR3aa: CASSYGGNTEAFF

d_gene: NA
abundance: NA
v_gene: TRBV9
j_gene: TRBJ2-3
CDR3nt: TGTGCCAGCAGCGTAGACATGGACTCCTATAGAGGGTCGCAGTATTTT
CDR3aa: CASSVDMDSYRGSQYF

d_gene: NA
abundance: NA
v_gene: TRBV28
j_gene: TRBJ1-1
CDR3nt: TGTGCCAGCAGTTTTGCTTCAATTGGACAGAAAAGCACTGAAGCTTTCTTT
CDR3aa: CASSFASIGQKSTEAFF

d_gene: NA
abundance: once
v_gene: TRBV28
j_gene: TRBJ1-3
CDR3nt: TGTGCCAGCAGCCGCCCCCAGGGACTCTCTGGAAACACCATATATTTT
CDR3aa: CASSRPQGLSGNTIYF

d_gene: TRBD2
abundance: NA
v_gene: TRBV5-1
j_gene: TRBJ2-3
CDR3nt: TGCGCCAGCAGCCCAAGGGAGGGGACAGATACGCAGTATTTT
CDR3aa: CASSPREGTDTQYF